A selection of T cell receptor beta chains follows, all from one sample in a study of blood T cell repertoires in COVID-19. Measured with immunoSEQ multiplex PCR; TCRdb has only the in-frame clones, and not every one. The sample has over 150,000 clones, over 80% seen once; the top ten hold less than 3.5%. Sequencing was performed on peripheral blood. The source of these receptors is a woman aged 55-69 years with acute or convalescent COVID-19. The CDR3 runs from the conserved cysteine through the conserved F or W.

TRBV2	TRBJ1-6	CASSVDRGDSPLHF
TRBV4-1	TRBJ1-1	CASSQDQDRGAEAFF
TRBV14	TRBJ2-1	CASSQYGYNEQFF
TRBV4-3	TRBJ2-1	CASSQDFMANEQFF
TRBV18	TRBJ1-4	CASSPNRGTNEKLFF
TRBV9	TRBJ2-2	CASQAGTNTGELFF
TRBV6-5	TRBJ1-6	CASSYDRASPLHF
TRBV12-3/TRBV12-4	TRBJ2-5	CASTRQGVETQYF
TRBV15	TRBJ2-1	CATSRDRTLYNEQFF
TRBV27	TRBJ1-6	CASAGGSYNSPLHF
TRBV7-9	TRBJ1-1	CASSPTGVNQNTEAFF
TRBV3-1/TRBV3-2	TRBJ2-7	CASSQGPRGYEQYF
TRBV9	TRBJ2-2	CASSPQAGGPTGELFF
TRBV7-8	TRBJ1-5	CASSPENHRPDQDQHF
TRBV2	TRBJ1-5	CASNQAREGPQHF
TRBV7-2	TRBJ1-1	CASRRIQGTEAFF
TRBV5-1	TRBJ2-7	CASSLQGASYEQYF
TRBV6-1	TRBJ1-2	CASSDVLYGYTF
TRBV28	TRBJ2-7	CASSPAWVGDNYEQYF
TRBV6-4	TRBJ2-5	CASSDSRTEQETQYF
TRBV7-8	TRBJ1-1	CASSQDRWNTEAFF
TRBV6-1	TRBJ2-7	CASTSVSYEQYF
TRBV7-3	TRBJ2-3	CASSLGGHTDTQYF
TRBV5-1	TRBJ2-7	CASSLSGSDEQYF
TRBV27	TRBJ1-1	CASTSGQMNTEAFF
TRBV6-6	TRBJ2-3	CASSPGTSETDTQYF
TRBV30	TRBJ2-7	CAWSSQGFEQYF
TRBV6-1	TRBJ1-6	CASSEANRGGLYNSPLHF
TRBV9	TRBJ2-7	CASSVAQGATYEQYF
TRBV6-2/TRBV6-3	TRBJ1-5	CASSDNYRVSNQPQHF
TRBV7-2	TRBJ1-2	CASSLARVDRRDYGYTF
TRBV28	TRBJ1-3	CASPSRSGNTIYF
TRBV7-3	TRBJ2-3	CASSSSTDTQYF
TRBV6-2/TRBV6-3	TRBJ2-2	CASSFGGASGELFF
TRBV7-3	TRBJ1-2	CASSLRQGVNGYTF
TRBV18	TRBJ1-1	CASSPLTGGANTEAFF
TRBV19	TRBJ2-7	CASTPTGGIYEQYF
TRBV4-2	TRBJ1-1	CASSQGANQGAFF
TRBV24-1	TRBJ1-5	CATSQGMSNQPQHF
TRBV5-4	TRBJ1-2	CASSFRDRGNHGYTF
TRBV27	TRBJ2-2	CASSFRGGTGELFF
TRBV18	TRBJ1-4	CASSPDRARNEKLFF
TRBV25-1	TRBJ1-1	CASSEYIRQGVNTEAFF
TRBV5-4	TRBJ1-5	CASSLAGSQPQHF
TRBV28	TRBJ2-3	CASSGEGERTDTQYF
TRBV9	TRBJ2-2	CASSVDLAGHSTGELFF
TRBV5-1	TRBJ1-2	CASSFGSGYGYTF
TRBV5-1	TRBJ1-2	CASSLDRFTYNGYTF
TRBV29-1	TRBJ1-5	CSVQAGNSNQPQHF
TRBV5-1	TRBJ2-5	CASSWDRGETQYF
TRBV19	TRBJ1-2	CASTSQGRNYGYTF
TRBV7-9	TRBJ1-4	CASSARQRTNEKLFF
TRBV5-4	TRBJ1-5	CASSPGGGGSNQPQHF
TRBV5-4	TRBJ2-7	CASSPGTGGYEQYF
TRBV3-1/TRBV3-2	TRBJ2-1	CASRPLAGGEFF
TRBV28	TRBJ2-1	CASSTLTGPSYNEQFF
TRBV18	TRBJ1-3	CASSPEATGNTIYF
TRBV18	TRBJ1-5	CASSPNTGGNQPQHF
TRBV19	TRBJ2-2	CASGRGTGTNTGELFF